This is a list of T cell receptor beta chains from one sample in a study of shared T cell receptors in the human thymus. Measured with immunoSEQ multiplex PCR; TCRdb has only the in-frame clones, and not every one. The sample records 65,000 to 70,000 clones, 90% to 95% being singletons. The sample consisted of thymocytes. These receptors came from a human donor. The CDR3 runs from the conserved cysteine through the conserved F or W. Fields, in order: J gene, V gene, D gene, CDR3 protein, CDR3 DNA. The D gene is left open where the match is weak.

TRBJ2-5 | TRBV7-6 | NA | CASSPEPVQDPQETQYF | TGTGCCAGCAGCCCAGAGCCAGTACAGGATCCGCAAGAGACCCAGTACTTC
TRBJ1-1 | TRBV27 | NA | CASSPPPGERTGNTEAFF | TGTGCCAGCAGTCCACCCCCGGGGGAGAGAACAGGAAACACTGAAGCTTTCTTT
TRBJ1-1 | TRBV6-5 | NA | CASRTEPTAAEAFF | TGTGCCAGCAGAACCGAACCGACAGCCGCTGAAGCTTTCTTT
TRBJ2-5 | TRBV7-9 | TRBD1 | CASSLPEQGLETQYF | TGTGCCAGCAGCTTACCCGAACAGGGGTTAGAGACCCAGTACTTC
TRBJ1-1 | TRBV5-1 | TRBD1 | CASSPTPRTGGGGTEAFF | TGCGCCAGCAGCCCTACCCCACGGACAGGTGGGGGAGGCACTGAAGCTTTCTTT
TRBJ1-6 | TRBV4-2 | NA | CASSNSTTTDHNSPLHF | TGTGCCAGCAGCAACTCCACAACCACGGATCATAATTCACCCCTCCACTTT
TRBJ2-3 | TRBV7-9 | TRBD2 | CASSYRAGAATVNTDTQYF | TGTGCCAGCAGCTACCGAGCGGGGGCGGCTACAGTGAACACAGATACGCAGTATTTT
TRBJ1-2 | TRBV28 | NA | CASSPKTPLPGDGYTF | TGTGCCAGCAGTCCCAAAACCCCCTTGCCCGGGGATGGCTACACCTTC
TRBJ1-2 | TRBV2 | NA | CASSEAPRGSDYGYTF | TGTGCCAGCAGTGAAGCGCCGAGGGGTAGTGACTATGGCTACACCTTC
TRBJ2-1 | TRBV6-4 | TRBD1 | CASSRDRGPGEQFF | TGTGCCAGCAGCCGGGACAGGGGGCCCGGGGAGCAGTTCTTC
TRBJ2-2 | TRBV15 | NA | CATKTGYTGELFF | TGTGCCACCAAAACAGGGTACACCGGGGAGCTGTTTTTT
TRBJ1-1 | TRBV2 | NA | CASSACANTEAFF | TGTGCCAGCAGTGCTTGTGCGAACACTGAAGCTTTCTTT
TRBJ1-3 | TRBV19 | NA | CASSWSGGNTIYF | TGTGCCAGTAGTTGGTCAGGGGGAAACACCATATATTTT
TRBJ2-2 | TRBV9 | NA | CASSVSGTGELFF | TGTGCCAGCAGCGTGTCAGGGACCGGGGAGCTGTTTTTT
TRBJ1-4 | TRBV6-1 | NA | CASGSYEKLFF | TGTGCCAGCGGATCTTATGAAAAACTGTTTTTT
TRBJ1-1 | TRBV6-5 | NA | CASSYSNGDGNEAFF | TGTGCCAGCAGTTACTCGAATGGGGACGGGAATGAAGCTTTCTTT
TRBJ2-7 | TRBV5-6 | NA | CASSSGLGSSYEQYF | TGTGCCAGCAGCTCAGGACTCGGGAGTTCCTACGAGCAGTACTTC